This T cell receptor beta chain was sequenced for a study of T cell changes during pregnancy in multiple sclerosis. V dropped 3 bases and J dropped 3 bases, with 15 bases sitting between them. The CDR3 has 15 amino acids. Germline CDR1 reads MDHEN; CDR2 reads SYDVKM. The protocol was immunoSEQ multiplex PCR, while the TCRdb copy is restricted to in-frame clones and leaves out a portion. This repertoire shows about 70,000 clones, 91% found once; its top ten account for approximately 2.5%. The sample consisted of peripheral blood, taken in the first trimester of pregnancy. The receptor was isolated from a female donor with multiple sclerosis, enrolled in a pregnancy study. The chain has TRBV28 and TRBJ2-7; TRBD2 might be the D (6 bases). The CDR3 DNA reads TGTGCCAGCAGTTTGATCCGGGGGAGCTTCTACGAGCAGTACTTC. As protein: CASSLIRGSFYEQYF.